The clone carrying this T cell receptor (beta chain) was picked up a small number of times. Its antigen is undetermined. V lost 3 bases, J lost 5 bases, and 8 bases stayed unmatched. This CDR3 is built from 14 residues. Germline assignment: CDR1 SGDLS and CDR2 YYNGEE. The record originates from a study of cytomegalovirus exposure and HLA in healthy donors. Study conclusions and caveats: TCR beta sequences reportedly predicted most subjects' HLA-A and HLA-B alleles accurately. Cytomegalovirus-associated status was assigned to roughly 160 TCR beta chains.

Amplification used 60 Vbeta primers and 13 Jbeta primers. Clones were read by immunoSEQ multiplex PCR, and TCRdb kept only the in-frame ones, dropping some. The sample shows tens of thousands of clones, about 80% of them seen only once. The chain recombines TRBV9 with TRBJ2-7; TRBD1 matches 7 bases. The sequence was obtained from a man under 40 in good health and CMV-seronegative. Sequenced sample: PBMCs. CDR3 loop: CASSATTGFNEQYF. The CDR3 bases are TGTGCCAGCAGCGCGACGACAGGGTTCAACGAGCAGTACTTC. Together with reference TRBV9 and TRBJ2-7, the CDR3 gives the full variable domain: DSGVTQTPKHLITATGQRVTLRCSPRSGDLSVYWYQQSLDQGLQFLIQYYNGEERAKGNILERFSAQQFPDLHSELNLSSLELGDSALYFCASSATTGFNEQYFGPGTRLTVT.